The next 15 T cell receptor beta chains were all read from a single sample in a study of shared clonotypes between healthy human individuals. Sequencing was performed with immunoSEQ multiplex PCR; in TCRdb, only in-frame clones are kept and a portion is missing. Of about half a million clones detected, about 85% appear once; the ten largest clones hold roughly 12%. Sample: PBMCs. These receptors were obtained from a woman between 35 and 50 years old in good health. Some clones in this sample may be carry-over from other donors' samples.

Notes on this clone: A single base is all that separates this from a far larger clone, so a read error is likely. V is TRBV7-9 and J is TRBJ2-3; D is possibly TRBD1 (6 bases). V was shortened by 5 bases and J by 4 bases, with 13 bases between the two germline ends. The CDR3 has 14 amino acids. The germline gives CDR1 SEHNR, CDR2 FQNEAQ (reference sequence). The CDR3 sequence is CASSTRTDSDTQYF. As DNA, the CDR3 is TGTGCCAGCAGCACGAGGACAGATTCAGATACGCAGTATTTT.

This clone is a singleton in its sample. The CDR3 loop reads CASSRLLGTGELFF. As DNA, the CDR3 is TGTGCCAGCAGCCGCCTCCTGGGGACCGGGGAGCTGTTTTTT. The chain is built from TRBV11-2 and TRBJ2-2; D uncertain. The CDR3 runs 14 residues. Germline V CDR1 and CDR2: SGHAT, FQNNGV. Trimming removed 5 bases at V and 5 bases at J, with 12 bases between.

This clone was counted ten times or more. The sample holds other DNA sequences that translate to the same CDR3. The rearrangement joins TRBV27 to TRBJ2-7; the D gene is possibly TRBD2 (5 bases). V gave up 5 bases and J gave up 2 bases, with 16 bases separating them. CDR1 and CDR2 (germline): MNHEY, SMNVEV (reference sequence). There are 15 residues in the CDR3. In DNA form, the CDR3 reads TGTGCCAGCAGTCCCGACGGGGTAAATGCCTACGAGCAGTACTTC. It is translated as CASSPDGVNAYEQYF.

A note on this clone: It is likely a read error: a sequence one base away is far more abundant. The gene calls are TRBV10-3 and TRBJ2-5; no clear D gene. The closer fit of TRBJ2-7 to the DNA end suggests the J call may be wrong. Germline V gives CDR1 ENHRY, CDR2 SYGVKD. This CDR3 contains 16 residues. This CDR3 is CAISESSYGESSEQYF. The CDR3 DNA reads TGTGCCATCAGTGAGTCGAGTTATGGCGAGAGTTCCGAGCAGTACTTC.

The CDR3 is CASNGYTGELFF. In DNA, the CDR3 is TGTGCCAGCAATGGGTACACCGGGGAGCTGTTTTTT. V usage is TRBV6-6 and J usage is TRBJ2-2; D call uncertain. The V end lost 7 bases, the J end lost 3 bases, and 6 bases lay between the germline ends. This CDR3 contains 12 residues. The germline gives CDR1 MNHNY, CDR2 SVGAGI (reference sequence).

The CDR3 spells CASSLGAGSSTDTQYF. The CDR3, as DNA: TGCGCCAGCAGCTTGGGAGCGGGGTCTAGCACAGATACGCAGTATTTT. The chain carries TRBV5-1 and TRBJ2-3; 7 nucleotides align to TRBD2. From germline, CDR1 is SGHRS and CDR2 YFSETQ. CDR3 length equals 16 residues. V shed 0 bases, J shed 0 bases, and the junction held 4 bases outside the gene matches. Together with reference TRBV5-1 and TRBJ2-3, the CDR3 gives the full variable domain: KAGVTQTPRYLIKTRGQQVTLSCSPISGHRSVSWYQQTPGQGLQFLFEYFSETQRNKGNFPGRFSGRQFSNSRSEMNVSTLELGDSALYLCASSLGAGSSTDTQYFGPGTRLTVL.

This sequence joins TRBV15 and TRBJ1-1, with unresolved D. Germline values: CDR1 LNHNV, CDR2 YYDKDF (reference sequence). V dropped 3 bases and J dropped 0 bases, with 8 bases sitting between them. There are 14 residues in the CDR3. For the CDR3, the DNA is TGTGCCACCAGCAGGATGGGGTTGAACACTGAAGCTTTCTTT. Amino acid sequence: CATSRMGLNTEAFF.

A single count supports this clone. This chain uses TRBV12-5 with TRBJ2-1; 8 nucleotides match TRBD2. This CDR3 has 15 residues. CDR1 and CDR2 (germline): LGHNT, FRNRAP. J was trimmed by 13 bases and V by 7 bases; bases with no gene match: 18. The CDR3 protein is CASAWGLAGHGVQFF. The CDR3 DNA sequence: TGTGCTAGTGCCTGGGGGCTAGCGGGCCACGGGGTACAGTTCTTC.

The rearrangement links TRBV6-1 to TRBJ1-4; 8 bases fit TRBD1. Germline-derived CDR1 and CDR2 are MNHNS and SASEGT. This CDR3 region has 15 residues. After removal of 1 base from V and 8 bases from J, the junction contained 6 bases not matched to a gene. CDR3 residues: CASSEGTGWGEKLFF. The CDR3 DNA is TGTGCCAGCAGTGAAGGGACAGGGTGGGGAGAAAAACTGTTTTTT.

Remarks on this clone: This sequence is one base from a far larger clone and is likely a read error. This chain connects TRBV4-1 to TRBJ2-2; D is uncertain. This CDR3 is 17 amino acids long. Trimming cost V 0 bases and J 4 bases, with 15 bases left between them. In germline, CDR1 is MGHRA, CDR2 YSYEKL. The CDR3 DNA reads TGCGCCAGCAGCCAAGAGGTTCTGGTCGGGTTCACCGGGGAGCTGTTTTTT. This encodes CASSQEVLVGFTGELFF.

The CDR3 sequence: CASAKREQYNEQFF. The CDR3 nucleotides are TGTGCCAGCGCCAAGCGGGAGCAGTACAATGAGCAGTTCTTC. V usage is TRBV28 and J usage is TRBJ2-1; 8 positions agree with TRBD2. The germline V gene has CDR1 MDHEN and CDR2 SYDVKM. J was trimmed by 4 bases and V by 8 bases; bases with no gene match: 7. This CDR3 is built from 14 residues.

V gene TRBV4-2 combines with J gene TRBJ2-1; 7 nucleotides align to TRBD2. Germline CDR1 LGHNA, CDR2 YNFKEQ. The CDR3 consists of 14 residues. V shed 1 base and J 7 bases; nucleotides not matched to a gene: 4. CDR3 coding DNA: TGTGCCAGCAGCCAAGGGGACTACGAAAATGAGCAGTTCTTC. This codes for CASSQGDYENEQFF.

There are many counts of this clone. Other DNA sequences in the sample encode the same CDR3. V and J are TRBV4-3 and TRBJ2-7; TRBD1 matches at 7 bases. The CDR3 is made up of 14 amino acids. Trimming at V came to 1 base and at J to 7 bases, leaving 7 bases not matched to a gene. Germline loops: CDR1 LGHNA, CDR2 YSLEER. The CDR3 nucleotides read TGCGCCAGCAGCCAAGTAAGGGGGCTGGGGGAGCAGTACTTC. This translates into CASSQVRGLGEQYF.

This clone was seen a single time. It differs at one base from a far larger clone, so likely a read error. Other DNA sequences of this sample code for an identical CDR3. J is TRBJ1-5 and V is TRBV10-2, with 7 bases aligning to TRBD1. With 8 bases clipped from V and 5 bases from J, the junction kept 9 bases outside the gene matches. CDR1 WSHSY and CDR2 SAAADI come from the germline V gene. CDR3 length: 14 amino acids. CDR3 nucleotides: TGCGCCAGCGGTTCAGGGACAGTCTATCAGCCCCAGCATTTT. Residues: CASGSGTVYQPQHF.

The sample holds many counts of this clone. The rearrangement uses TRBV5-5 and TRBJ2-7, with D possibly matching TRBD2 (5 bases). Trimming shortened V by 0 bases and J by 3 bases, and 13 bases separated the two germline ends. The CDR3 extends over 15 amino acids. Per germline, CDR1 SGHKS and CDR2 YYEKEE (reference sequence). The CDR3 region has the DNA TGTGCCAGCAGCTTGGCCCTTCAACTAGGCTACGAGCAGTACTTC. Amino acids: CASSLALQLGYEQYF.